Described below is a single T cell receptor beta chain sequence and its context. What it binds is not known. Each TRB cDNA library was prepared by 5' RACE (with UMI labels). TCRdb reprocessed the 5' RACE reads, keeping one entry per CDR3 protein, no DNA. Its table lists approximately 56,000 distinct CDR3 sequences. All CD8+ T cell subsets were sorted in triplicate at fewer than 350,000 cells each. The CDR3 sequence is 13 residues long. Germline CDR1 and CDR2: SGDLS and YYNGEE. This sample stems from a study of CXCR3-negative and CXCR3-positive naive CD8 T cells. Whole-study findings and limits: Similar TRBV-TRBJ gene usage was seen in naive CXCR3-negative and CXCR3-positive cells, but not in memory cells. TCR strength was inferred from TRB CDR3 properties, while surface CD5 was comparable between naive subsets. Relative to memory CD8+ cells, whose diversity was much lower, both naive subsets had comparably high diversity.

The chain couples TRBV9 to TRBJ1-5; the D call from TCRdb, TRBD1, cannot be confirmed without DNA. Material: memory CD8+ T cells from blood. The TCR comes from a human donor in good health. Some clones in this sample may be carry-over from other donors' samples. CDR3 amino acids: CASSSGSHQPQHF.